This entry features one T cell receptor beta chain sequence. The specificity of this receptor is unknown. It has no much larger one-base neighbor in the sample; base qualities were not kept. Trimming at the junction amounts to 2 bases on V and 5 bases on J, and the germline ends lie 13 bases apart. The CDR3, from cysteine to phenylalanine, totals 14 residues. Kept here is only the CDR3 DNA, which spans 42 bases and is read in frame from base 1. In the germline V gene, CDR1 corresponds to ENHRY and CDR2 to SYGVKD. The data derive from a study of T cell repertoires in cytomegalovirus infection (dated by TCRdb to the late 2010s). About the investigation overall: Donor HLA type was relevant to the analysis, as public TCR beta signatures indicated carriage of CMV infection together with the matching HLA type.

Here is what the overall study found, with its caveats: The ex vivo response was dominated by HLA-C-restricted CMV-specific TCR beta clonotypes, and the single most frequent clonotype in two of eight donors was supplied by these HLA-C-restricted clonotypes. Cumulative frequency of public TCR beta family members discriminated carriers of CMV infection plus the relevant HLA type in this cohort and an independent 352-donor cohort.

Sequencer: Illumina HiSeq 1500. TCRdb itself trimmed the public reads at Q25 with fastp, ran MiXCR and retained productive beta chains. Rows are unified per CDR3 protein, each entry keeping the most common DNA and genes. The sample table records 480,000 or so distinct CDR3 sequences; 10% to 12% of these occur just once. Of the sample, about a tenth falls within the top ten clones. The chain is made from TRBV10-3 and TRBJ2-7; tentative D gene TRBD2, with 5 bases matching. Sequenced input: PBMCs. The clonotype was recovered from a human donor in good health (CMV status not recorded). Some clones in this sample may be carry-over from other donors' samples. The sequenced DNA: TGTGCCATCAGTGAGGGGAATAACGGGGACGAGCAGTACTTC. This codes for CAISEGNNGDEQYF.